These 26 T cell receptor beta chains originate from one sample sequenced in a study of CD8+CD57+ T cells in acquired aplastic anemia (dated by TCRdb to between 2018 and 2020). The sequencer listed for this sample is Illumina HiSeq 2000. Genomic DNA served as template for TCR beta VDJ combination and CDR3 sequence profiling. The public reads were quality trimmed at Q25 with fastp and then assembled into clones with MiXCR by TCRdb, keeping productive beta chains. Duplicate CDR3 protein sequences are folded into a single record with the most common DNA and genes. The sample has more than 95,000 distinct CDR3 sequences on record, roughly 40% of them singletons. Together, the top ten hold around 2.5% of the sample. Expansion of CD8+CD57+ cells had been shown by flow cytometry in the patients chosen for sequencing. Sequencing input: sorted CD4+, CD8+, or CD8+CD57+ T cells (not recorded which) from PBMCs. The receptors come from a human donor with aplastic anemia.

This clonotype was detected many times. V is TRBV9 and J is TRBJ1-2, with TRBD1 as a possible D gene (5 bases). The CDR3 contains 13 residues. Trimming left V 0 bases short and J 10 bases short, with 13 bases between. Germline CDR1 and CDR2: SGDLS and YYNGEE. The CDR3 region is CASSVDNRGAYTF. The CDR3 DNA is TGTGCCAGCAGCGTAGATAACCGGGGCGCCTACACCTTC.

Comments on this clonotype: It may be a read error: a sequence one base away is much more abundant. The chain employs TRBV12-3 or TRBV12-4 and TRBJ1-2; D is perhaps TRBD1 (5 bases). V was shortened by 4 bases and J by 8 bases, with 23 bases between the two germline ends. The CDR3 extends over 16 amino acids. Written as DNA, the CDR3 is TGTGCCAGCAGTTACCCCTCCACTGTGAGGGCAGGGGGCTACACCTTC. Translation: CASSYPSTVRAGGYTF.

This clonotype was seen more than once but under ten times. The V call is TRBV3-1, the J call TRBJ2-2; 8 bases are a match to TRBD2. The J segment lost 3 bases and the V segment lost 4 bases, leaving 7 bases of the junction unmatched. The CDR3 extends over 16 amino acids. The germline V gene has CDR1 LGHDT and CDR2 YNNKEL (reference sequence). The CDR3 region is CASSRTGLGDTGELFF. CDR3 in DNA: TGTGCCAGCAGCCGGACGGGACTAGGAGACACCGGGGAGCTGTTTTTT.

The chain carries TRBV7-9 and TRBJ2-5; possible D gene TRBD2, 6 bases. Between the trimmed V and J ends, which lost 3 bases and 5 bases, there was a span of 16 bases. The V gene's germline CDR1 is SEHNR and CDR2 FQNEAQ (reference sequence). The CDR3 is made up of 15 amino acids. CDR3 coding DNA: TGTGCCAGCAGCTTCGATCGCCGAGGAGGGGAGACCCAGTACTTC. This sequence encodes CASSFDRRGGETQYF.

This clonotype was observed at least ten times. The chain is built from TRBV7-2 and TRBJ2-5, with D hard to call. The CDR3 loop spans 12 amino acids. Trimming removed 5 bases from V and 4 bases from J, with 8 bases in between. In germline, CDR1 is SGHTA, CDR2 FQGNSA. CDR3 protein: CASSPLRETQYF. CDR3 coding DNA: TGTGCCAGCAGCCCCCTGCGAGAGACCCAGTACTTC.

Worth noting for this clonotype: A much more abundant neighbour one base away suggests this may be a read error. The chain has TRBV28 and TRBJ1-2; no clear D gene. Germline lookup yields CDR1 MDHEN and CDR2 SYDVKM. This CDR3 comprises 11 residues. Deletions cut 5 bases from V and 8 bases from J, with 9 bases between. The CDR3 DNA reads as TGTGCCAGCAGTAGTAAGGCGGGCTACACCTTC. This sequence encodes CASSSKAGYTF.

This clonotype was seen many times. CDR3 sequence reads: CASSAQGRGSTDTQYF. The CDR3 nucleotides are TGTGCCAGCAGCGCTCAGGGGAGAGGGAGCACAGATACGCAGTATTTT. The gene calls are TRBV7-2 and TRBJ2-3; D may be TRBD1 (6 bases). The V end was cut by 5 bases, the J end by 0 bases, with 15 bases between. The CDR3 loop spans 16 amino acids. Germline CDR1 SGHTA, CDR2 FQGNSA.

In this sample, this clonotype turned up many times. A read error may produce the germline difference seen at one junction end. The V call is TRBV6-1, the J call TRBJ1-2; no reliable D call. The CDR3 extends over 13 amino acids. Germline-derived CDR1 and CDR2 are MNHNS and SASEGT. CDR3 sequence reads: CASSEAAKYGYTF. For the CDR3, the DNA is TGTGCCAGCAGTGAGGCGGCTAAGTATGGCTACACCTTC.

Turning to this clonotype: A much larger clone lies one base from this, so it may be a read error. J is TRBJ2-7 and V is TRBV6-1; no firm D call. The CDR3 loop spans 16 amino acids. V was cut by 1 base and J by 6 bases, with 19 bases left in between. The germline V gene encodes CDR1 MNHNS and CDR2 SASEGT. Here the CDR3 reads CASSEVSTGPPCEQYF. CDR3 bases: TGTGCCAGCAGTGAAGTTTCTACCGGGCCGCCCTGCGAGCAGTACTTC.

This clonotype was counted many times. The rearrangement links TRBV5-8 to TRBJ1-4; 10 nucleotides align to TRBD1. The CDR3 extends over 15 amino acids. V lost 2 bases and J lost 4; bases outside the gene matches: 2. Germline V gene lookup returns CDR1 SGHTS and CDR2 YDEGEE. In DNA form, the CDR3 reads TGTGCCAGCAGCTTACGGACAGGGGGTAATGAAAAACTGTTTTTT. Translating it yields CASSLRTGGNEKLFF.

The CDR3 spells CASSRTGPTGELFF. The CDR3 nucleotides read TGTGCCAGTAGTAGGACAGGGCCCACCGGGGAGCTGTTTTTT. The chain combines TRBV19 with TRBJ2-2, with TRBD1 matching 8 bases. The germline V gene has CDR1 LNHDA and CDR2 SQIVND (reference sequence). J was trimmed by 4 bases and V by 4 bases; bases with no gene match: 2. The CDR3 has 14 amino acids.

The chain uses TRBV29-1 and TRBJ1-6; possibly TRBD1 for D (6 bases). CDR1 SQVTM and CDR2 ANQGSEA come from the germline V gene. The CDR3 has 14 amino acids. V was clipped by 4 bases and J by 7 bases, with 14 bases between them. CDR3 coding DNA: TGCAGCGTTGGAGAGGGACAATGGAATTCACCCCTCCACTTT. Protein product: CSVGEGQWNSPLHF.

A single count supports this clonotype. CDR3 coding DNA: TGTGCCAGTAGTATCCCCGGCAGGGTTCATCAGCCCCAGCATTTT. This encodes CASSIPGRVHQPQHF. This rearrangement joins TRBV19 to TRBJ1-5, with D possibly being TRBD1 (5 bases). Germline V gene sequence: CDR1 LNHDA, CDR2 SQIVND (reference sequence). There are 15 residues in the CDR3. Trimming pared 3 bases from V and 5 bases from J, leaving 14 bases between.

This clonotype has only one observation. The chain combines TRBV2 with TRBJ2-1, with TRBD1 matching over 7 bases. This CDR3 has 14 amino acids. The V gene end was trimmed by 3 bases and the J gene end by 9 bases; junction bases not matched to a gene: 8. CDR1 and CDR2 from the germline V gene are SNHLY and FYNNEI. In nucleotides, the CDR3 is TGTGCCAGCAGTGACAGGGGGAAGCGAAGTGAGCAGTTCTTC. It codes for CASSDRGKRSEQFF.

The CDR3 is CSARVNSKNSPLHF. The CDR3 DNA reads TGCAGTGCTAGAGTCAACAGTAAGAATTCACCCCTCCACTTT. The V and J genes are TRBV20-1 and TRBJ1-6; D is unclear. V shed 1 base and J shed 7 bases, with 11 bases lying between them. Per germline, CDR1 DFQATT and CDR2 SNEGSKA (reference sequence). CDR3 length equals 14 residues.

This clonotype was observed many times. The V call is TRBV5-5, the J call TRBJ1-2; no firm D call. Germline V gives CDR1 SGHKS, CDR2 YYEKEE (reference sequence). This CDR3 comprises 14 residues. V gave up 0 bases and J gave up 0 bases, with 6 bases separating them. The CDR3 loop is CASSLVQANYGYTF. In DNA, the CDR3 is TGTGCCAGCAGCTTGGTCCAGGCTAACTATGGCTACACCTTC.

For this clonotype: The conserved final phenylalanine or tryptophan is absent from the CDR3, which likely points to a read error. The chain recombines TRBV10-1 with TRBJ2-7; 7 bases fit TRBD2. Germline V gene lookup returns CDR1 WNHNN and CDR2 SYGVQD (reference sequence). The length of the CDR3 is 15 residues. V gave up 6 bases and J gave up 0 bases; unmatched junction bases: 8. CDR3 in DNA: TGCGCCAGCAGCTTAGCTGGCGGGAGCTCCTACGAGCAGTACCTC. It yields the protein CASSLAGGSSYEQYL.

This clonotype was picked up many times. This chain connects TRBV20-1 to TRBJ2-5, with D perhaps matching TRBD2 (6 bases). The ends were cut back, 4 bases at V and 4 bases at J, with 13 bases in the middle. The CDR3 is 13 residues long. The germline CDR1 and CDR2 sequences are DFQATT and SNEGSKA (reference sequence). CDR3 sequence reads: CSATGSRGETQYF. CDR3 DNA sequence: TGCAGTGCTACCGGATCGCGGGGAGAGACCCAGTACTTC.

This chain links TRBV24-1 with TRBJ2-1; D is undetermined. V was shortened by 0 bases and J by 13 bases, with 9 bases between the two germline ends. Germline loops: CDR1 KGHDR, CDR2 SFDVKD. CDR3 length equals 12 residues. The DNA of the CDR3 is TGTGCCACCAGTGATTTGGCTGGCCGACAGTTCTTC. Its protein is CATSDLAGRQFF.

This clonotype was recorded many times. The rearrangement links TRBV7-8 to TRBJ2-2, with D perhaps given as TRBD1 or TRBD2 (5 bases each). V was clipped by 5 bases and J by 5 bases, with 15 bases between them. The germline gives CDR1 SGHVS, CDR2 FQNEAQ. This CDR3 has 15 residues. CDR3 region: CASSDRDLGTGELFF. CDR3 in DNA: TGTGCCAGCAGCGACCGGGACCTAGGGACCGGGGAGCTGTTTTTT.

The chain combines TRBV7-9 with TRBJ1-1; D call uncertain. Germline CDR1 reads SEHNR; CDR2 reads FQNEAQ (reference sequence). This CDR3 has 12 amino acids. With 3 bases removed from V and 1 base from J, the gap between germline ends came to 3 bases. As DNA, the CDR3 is TGTGCCAGCAGCTTCGAGAACACTGAAGCTTTCTTT. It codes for CASSFENTEAFF. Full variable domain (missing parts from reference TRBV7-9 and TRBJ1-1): DTGVSQNPRHKITKRGQNVTFRCDPISEHNRLYWYRQTLGQGPEFLTYFQNEAQLEKSRLLSDRFSAERPKGSFSTLEIQRTEQGDSAMYLCASSFENTEAFFGQGTRLTVV.

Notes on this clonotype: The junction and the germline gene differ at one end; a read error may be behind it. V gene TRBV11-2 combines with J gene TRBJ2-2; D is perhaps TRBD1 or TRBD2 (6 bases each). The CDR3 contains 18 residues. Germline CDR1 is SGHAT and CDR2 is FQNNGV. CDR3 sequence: CASSLKMQGRTNTGGLFF. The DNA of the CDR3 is TGTGCCAGCAGCTTAAAAATGCAGGGGCGCACGAACACCGGGGGGCTGTTTTTT.

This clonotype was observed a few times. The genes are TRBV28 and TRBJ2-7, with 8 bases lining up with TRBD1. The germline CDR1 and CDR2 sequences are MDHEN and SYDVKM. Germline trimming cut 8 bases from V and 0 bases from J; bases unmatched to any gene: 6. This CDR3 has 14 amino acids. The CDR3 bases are TGTGCCAGCCAAGGACAGGGTCTCTCCTACGAGCAGTACTTC. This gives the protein CASQGQGLSYEQYF.

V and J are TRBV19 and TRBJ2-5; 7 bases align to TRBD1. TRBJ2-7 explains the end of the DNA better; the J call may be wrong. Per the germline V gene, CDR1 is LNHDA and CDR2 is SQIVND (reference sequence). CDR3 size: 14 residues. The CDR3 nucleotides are TGTGCCAGCAGGCAGCAGGGGGTGGGAAACGAGCAGTACTTC. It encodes CASRQQGVGNEQYF.

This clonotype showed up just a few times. The CDR3, as DNA: TGTGCCACCAGTTCAGGGAACAATGAGCAGTTCTTC. Protein: CATSSGNNEQFF. The chain has TRBV24-1 and TRBJ2-1; D is possibly TRBD1 (5 bases). CDR1 is KGHDR, CDR2 SFDVKD, per germline. V gave up 6 bases and J gave up 5 bases, with 7 bases separating them. The CDR3 spans 12 residues.

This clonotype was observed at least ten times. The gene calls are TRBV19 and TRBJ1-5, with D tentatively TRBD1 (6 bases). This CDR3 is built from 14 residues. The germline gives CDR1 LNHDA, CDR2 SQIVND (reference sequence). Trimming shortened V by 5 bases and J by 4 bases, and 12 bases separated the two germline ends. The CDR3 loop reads CASSSPQGNQPQHF. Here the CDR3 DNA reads TGTGCCAGTAGTTCCCCCCAGGGGAATCAGCCCCAGCATTTT.